Listed below are T cell receptor beta chains from one sample, sequenced in a study of CD8+ T cells in alopecia areata. Generated by immunoSEQ multiplex PCR, the TCRdb table keeps only in-frame clones and is missing some. This sample has some 200,000 clones; approximately 60% occur once, and the top ten carry roughly 3.3%. Sample: CD4+ T cells sorted from blood, taken at week 4, from a patient treated with tofacitinib. The origin of the receptors is a human donor with alopecia areata. Each CDR3 is given with its conserved first and last residue. Each record gives: J gene, V gene, clone size, D gene, CDR3 DNA, CDR3 protein. The D gene is left open where the match is weak. The listing skips clone size in some rows; elsewhere it reads once, few, many or a size class.

j_gene: TRBJ1-2
v_gene: TRBV29-1
abundance: .
d_gene: TRBD1
CDR3nt: TGCAGCGTGGTGGGACAGGGGGCGATTGGCTACACCTTC
CDR3aa: CSVVGQGAIGYTF

j_gene: TRBJ1-5
v_gene: TRBV2
abundance: .
d_gene: TRBD1
CDR3nt: TGTGCCAGCAGGCTCACGACAGGGGCCCCTAATCAGCCCCAGCATTTT
CDR3aa: CASRLTTGAPNQPQHF

j_gene: TRBJ2-6
v_gene: TRBV10-3
abundance: few
d_gene: .
CDR3nt: TGTGCCATCAGTGACCCTAATCAAGGAACAGGGTCCCTCTCTGGGGCCAACGTCCTGACTTTC
CDR3aa: CAISDPNQGTGSLSGANVLTF

j_gene: TRBJ1-2
v_gene: TRBV27
abundance: .
d_gene: .
CDR3nt: TGTGCCAGCAGGCGGGACATTGGTGGTGTTAGCTATGGCTACACCTTC
CDR3aa: CASRRDIGGVSYGYTF

j_gene: TRBJ1-2
v_gene: TRBV20-1
abundance: .
d_gene: .
CDR3nt: TGCAGTGCTAGAGGGGGGACTGGCTACACCTTC
CDR3aa: CSARGGTGYTF

j_gene: TRBJ2-1
v_gene: TRBV9
abundance: .
d_gene: .
CDR3nt: TGTGCCAGCAGCGTTGGAGGATGGCGGAGTCGGAATGAGCAGTTCTTC
CDR3aa: CASSVGGWRSRNEQFF

j_gene: TRBJ2-6
v_gene: TRBV4-3
abundance: .
d_gene: .
CDR3nt: TGCGCCAGCAGCCAAGTCGGGCGATCTGGGGCCAACGTCCTGACTTTC
CDR3aa: CASSQVGRSGANVLTF

j_gene: TRBJ1-2
v_gene: TRBV29-1
abundance: .
d_gene: .
CDR3nt: TGCAGCGTCATCCCGGGACTCGGGAACTATGGCTACACCTTC
CDR3aa: CSVIPGLGNYGYTF

j_gene: TRBJ2-5
v_gene: TRBV30
abundance: .
d_gene: TRBD2
CDR3nt: TGTGCCTGGAGTGTACGGACTAGAGAGACCCAGTACTTC
CDR3aa: CAWSVRTRETQYF

j_gene: TRBJ2-2
v_gene: TRBV29-1
abundance: .
d_gene: TRBD1
CDR3nt: TGCAGCGTTGGGGGGACAGGGAACACCGGGGAGCTGTTTTTT
CDR3aa: CSVGGTGNTGELFF

j_gene: TRBJ2-3
v_gene: TRBV5-1
abundance: .
d_gene: .
CDR3nt: TGCGCCAGCAGCTTGGTCGGGGACCACACAGATACGCAGTATTTT
CDR3aa: CASSLVGDHTDTQYF

j_gene: TRBJ2-5
v_gene: TRBV5-1
abundance: .
d_gene: TRBD2
CDR3nt: TGCGCCAGCAGCTTGGGAGGGACTAGCGTCCAAGAGACCCAGTACTTC
CDR3aa: CASSLGGTSVQETQYF

j_gene: TRBJ1-6
v_gene: TRBV30
abundance: .
d_gene: TRBD1
CDR3nt: TGTGCCTTCGGACAGGGCCATTCACCCCTCCACTTT
CDR3aa: CAFGQGHSPLHF

j_gene: TRBJ1-6
v_gene: TRBV6-5
abundance: .
d_gene: TRBD1
CDR3nt: TGTGCCAGCAGGAGACAGGGGGGCAATTCACCCCTCCACTTT
CDR3aa: CASRRQGGNSPLHF

j_gene: TRBJ2-7
v_gene: TRBV28
abundance: few
d_gene: .
CDR3nt: TGTGCCAGCAGTCCTAAACCCGGGCAATACGAGCAGTACTTC
CDR3aa: CASSPKPGQYEQYF

j_gene: TRBJ2-1
v_gene: TRBV7-2
abundance: .
d_gene: .
CDR3nt: TGTGCCAGCAGCTTCGCGGCAGAGAAGGATGAGCAGTTCTTC
CDR3aa: CASSFAAEKDEQFF

j_gene: TRBJ1-1
v_gene: TRBV29-1
abundance: .
d_gene: .
CDR3nt: TGCAGCGTTCAACGACAGGTGAACACTGAAGCTTTCTTT
CDR3aa: CSVQRQVNTEAFF

j_gene: TRBJ1-2
v_gene: TRBV15
abundance: .
d_gene: .
CDR3nt: TGTGCCACCAGCAGAGATTTGGCAGGAGAATACACCTTC
CDR3aa: CATSRDLAGEYTF

j_gene: TRBJ1-1
v_gene: TRBV30
abundance: .
d_gene: TRBD1
CDR3nt: TGTGCCTGCCGGGACAGCACTGAAGCTTTCTTT
CDR3aa: CACRDSTEAFF

j_gene: TRBJ2-3
v_gene: TRBV30
abundance: .
d_gene: TRBD2
CDR3nt: TGTGCCTGGAGTGGCGGGGGGACAGATACGCAGTATTTT
CDR3aa: CAWSGGGTDTQYF

j_gene: TRBJ1-2
v_gene: TRBV6-5
abundance: .
d_gene: TRBD1
CDR3nt: TGTGCCAGCAGTTACCGGGACAGGGGCCATGGCTACACCTTC
CDR3aa: CASSYRDRGHGYTF

j_gene: TRBJ1-5
v_gene: TRBV7-2
abundance: .
d_gene: .
CDR3nt: TGTGCCAGCAGCTTAGATTTTGGGACCGGCGCCAATCAGCCCCAGCATTTT
CDR3aa: CASSLDFGTGANQPQHF

j_gene: TRBJ2-3
v_gene: TRBV30
abundance: .
d_gene: TRBD2
CDR3nt: TGTGCCTGGAGTGCCATCGAACTAGCGGGGGGGCCGGATACGCAGTATTTT
CDR3aa: CAWSAIELAGGPDTQYF

j_gene: TRBJ2-6
v_gene: TRBV4-1
abundance: few
d_gene: TRBD1
CDR3nt: TGCGCCAGCAGCTCGTGGGACAGGGGGAGGTTCGGGGCCAACGTCCTGACTTTC
CDR3aa: CASSSWDRGRFGANVLTF

j_gene: TRBJ2-3
v_gene: TRBV7-6
abundance: .
d_gene: .
CDR3nt: TGTGCCAGCAGCTTTATTACGGGGGTAGATACGCAGTATTTT
CDR3aa: CASSFITGVDTQYF

j_gene: TRBJ2-2
v_gene: TRBV30
abundance: once
d_gene: .
CDR3nt: TGTGCCTGGAGTGTACTGGACAGAAACACCGGGGAGCTGTTTTTT
CDR3aa: CAWSVLDRNTGELFF

j_gene: TRBJ1-5
v_gene: TRBV27
abundance: once
d_gene: .
CDR3nt: TGTGCCACCTCGGAGGTTGGCGGACTAAGCAATCAGCCCCAGCATTTT
CDR3aa: CATSEVGGLSNQPQHF

j_gene: TRBJ1-4
v_gene: TRBV4-3
abundance: few
d_gene: .
CDR3nt: TGCGCCAGCAGCCAGGATGCTTCCATGAAACTGTTTTTT
CDR3aa: CASSQDASMKLFF

j_gene: TRBJ2-3
v_gene: TRBV9
abundance: .
d_gene: TRBD1
CDR3nt: TGTGCCAGCAGCCCCAGGACAGGGACGCAGTATTTT
CDR3aa: CASSPRTGTQYF

j_gene: TRBJ1-6
v_gene: TRBV6-5
abundance: .
d_gene: .
CDR3nt: TGTGCCAGCAGGTCGTCCTTGGGCCGTCATTCACCCCTCCACTTT
CDR3aa: CASRSSLGRHSPLHF

j_gene: TRBJ2-7
v_gene: TRBV28
abundance: few
d_gene: TRBD2
CDR3nt: TGTGCCAGCCGGACTAGCGGGATAATACAGCAGTACTTC
CDR3aa: CASRTSGIIQQYF

j_gene: TRBJ1-1
v_gene: TRBV30
abundance: .
d_gene: .
CDR3nt: TGTGCCTGGAGTCAAGGGCCCCTCTCTCCCAACACTGAAGCTTTCTTT
CDR3aa: CAWSQGPLSPNTEAFF